The 9 T cell receptor beta chains below come from one sample, sequenced in a study of blood T cell repertoires in COVID-19. The protocol was immunoSEQ multiplex PCR, while the TCRdb copy is restricted to in-frame clones and leaves out a portion. The sample contains under 300,000 clones, over 70% of which appear only once. The sample consisted of peripheral blood. The source of these receptors is a woman of 80 years or more with acute or convalescent COVID-19.

V and J are TRBV11-1 and TRBJ2-7; maybe TRBD2 (7 bases). The CDR3 spans 15 residues. The germline CDR1 and CDR2 sequences are SGHAT and FQDESV (reference sequence). Trimming took 5 bases from V and 1 from J, leaving 15 bases between them. CDR3 coding DNA: TGTGCCAGCAGCCGCGAACAGGGAGGGTCCTACGAGCAGTACTTC. Residues: CASSREQGGSYEQYF.

The V and J genes are TRBV5-5 and TRBJ2-1; D perhaps matches TRBD1 (6 bases). The V end lost 0 bases, the J end lost 14 bases, and 18 bases lay between the germline ends. CDR1 SGHKS and CDR2 YYEKEE come from the germline V gene (reference sequence). CDR3 length equals 14 residues. The CDR3 sequence: CASSLEYSRSGEFF. The CDR3 DNA is TGTGCCAGCAGCTTGGAGTATTCGCGGTCAGGGGAGTTCTTC.

This clone turned up a few times. Different DNA sequences within this sample yield the same CDR3. The chain links TRBV19 to TRBJ2-7; the match to TRBD2 covers 14 bases. V shed 3 bases, J shed 3 bases, and the junction held 4 bases outside the gene matches. The germline V gene has CDR1 LNHDA and CDR2 SQIVND (reference sequence). This CDR3 has 16 amino acids. CDR3 residues: CASSISGTSGSYEQYF. CDR3 DNA sequence: TGTGCCAGTAGTATTTCCGGGACTAGCGGGAGCTACGAGCAGTACTTC.

The chain carries TRBV7-9 and TRBJ1-3, with TRBD1 as a possible D gene (6 bases). Germline V gene sequence: CDR1 SEHNR, CDR2 FQNEAQ (reference sequence). V lost 5 bases to trimming and J lost 0 bases, with 14 bases between them. The CDR3 totals 16 residues. The CDR3, as DNA: TGTGCCAGCAGCCTGACAGGAAGCAGCTCTGGAAACACCATATATTTT. It yields the protein CASSLTGSSSGNTIYF.

CDR3 sequence reads: CASSPQGAQSYGYTF. DNA for the CDR3: TGTGCCAGCAGTCCTCAGGGGGCGCAATCCTATGGCTACACCTTC. The chain links TRBV2 to TRBJ1-2; 8 bases agree with TRBD1. Trimming removed 5 bases from V and 4 bases from J; junction bases left unmatched: 9. The CDR3 consists of 15 residues. Germline CDR1 and CDR2: SNHLY and FYNNEI.

The chain employs TRBV6-6 and TRBJ1-2; weak D call: TRBD1 (5 bases). CDR1 and CDR2 (germline): MNHNY, SVGAGI (reference sequence). V lost 0 bases and J lost 7, with 12 bases in between. This CDR3 has 14 residues. The CDR3 DNA sequence: TGTGCCAGCAGTTACTCCGGGCAGGGTCGTGGCTACACCTTC. Its protein product is CASSYSGQGRGYTF.

The chain couples TRBV18 to TRBJ1-5; a possible D gene is TRBD1 (6 bases). CDR1 is KGHSH and CDR2 is LQKENI in the germline V gene. Trimming pared 4 bases from V and 8 bases from J, leaving 15 bases between. This CDR3 has 14 amino acids. CDR3 nucleotides: TGTGCCAGCTCACGCAGGGGTGGGGGTGAGCCCCAGCATTTT. This codes for CASSRRGGGEPQHF.

This clone was observed a few times. The chain is built from TRBV7-8 and TRBJ2-7, with 7 bases fitting TRBD1. V was pared by 5 bases and J by 2 bases, with 6 bases of the junction left unmatched. Germline lookup yields CDR1 SGHVS and CDR2 FQNEAQ. This CDR3 comprises 14 residues. The CDR3 here is CASSNRDRAYEQYF. The CDR3, as DNA: TGTGCCAGCAGCAACCGGGACAGAGCCTACGAGCAGTACTTC.

The J gene is TRBJ2-1, the V gene TRBV7-2; D is unresolved. The CDR3 contains 15 residues. Trimming cost V 5 bases and J 0 bases, with 11 bases left between them. CDR1 and CDR2 (germline): SGHTA, FQGNSA. The CDR3 DNA follows: TGTGCCAGCAGCCTGCAGGCTCCCTCCTACAATGAGCAGTTCTTC. Translation gives CASSLQAPSYNEQFF. The entire variable domain, with the rest obtained from reference TRBV7-2 and TRBJ2-1, is as follows: GAGVSQSPSNKVTEKGKDVELRCDPISGHTALYWYRQSLGQGLEFLIYFQGNSAPDKSGLPSDRFSAERTGGSVSTLTIQRTQQEDSAVYLCASSLQAPSYNEQFFGPGTRLTVL.